This T cell receptor beta chain was found in a study of T cells after yellow fever vaccination. Study details: Where fractions had low cell numbers, libraries were prepared from them with the SMART-Seq v4 Ultra Low Input RNA kit. Study conclusions and caveats: The bulk population could contribute abundant contaminating clonotypes to FACS-sorted repertoires.

CDR3 length: 16 residues. CDR1 and CDR2 from the germline V gene are MNHEY and SMNVEV (reference sequence). V lost 7 bases, J lost 0 bases, and 7 bases stayed unmatched. In this sample, this clonotype turned up many times. Its antigen is not known. TCRdb called the 5' RACE reads again in MiXCR, with one record for every CDR3 protein. The sample gives 250,000 to 400,000 distinct CDR3 sequences, approximately 4% of which show up once; approximately 19% is in the top ten. The sample in question was PBMCs, obtained 15 days after the yellow fever booster vaccination. This chain links TRBV27 with TRBJ2-1; TRBD2 matches at 9 bases. This clonotype was obtained from a young man who received the YFV17D yellow fever vaccine. This CDR3 reads CASISYSGGSYNEQFF. CDR3 in DNA: TGTGCCAGCATCTCCTATAGCGGGGGCTCCTACAATGAGCAGTTCTTC.